This T cell receptor (beta chain) comes out of a study of CD8+CD57+ T cells in acquired aplastic anemia. Turning to the study itself: Sorted CD4+ and CD8+ cells gave an average of roughly 3.2 ug of DNA. Findings and limits, study-wide: CD8+ Simpson's diversity showed no significant patient-control difference. Patients and controls shared nearly 30 CD8+ CDR3 sequences, highly expressed in patients.

The CDR3 runs to 12 residues. Between the trimmed V and J ends, which lost 4 bases and 13 bases, there was a span of 16 bases. The germline gives CDR1 SGHTA, CDR2 FQGNSA. Previously, flow cytometry had revealed CD8+CD57+ cell expansion in the patients chosen for sequencing. There were no patients without severe acquired aplastic anemia. Turning to this clonotype: Its antigen is unidentified.

The template used for profiling TCR beta VDJ and CDR3 was genomic DNA. In TCRdb, the reads were re-called with MiXCR into one record per CDR3 protein. Among 180,000 or so distinct CDR3 sequences, roughly three fifths were seen once, and the ten largest hold more than 40%. The sequence was obtained from a human donor with aplastic anemia. Sequenced: sorted CD4+, CD8+, or CD8+CD57+ T cells (not recorded which) from PBMCs. The chain recombines TRBV7-2 with TRBJ1-1; D call uncertain. In nucleotides, the CDR3 is TGTGCCAGCAGCTCAATTAGGCGGTTGAGTTTCTTT. Translating it yields CASSSIRRLSFF.